Listed here are 22 T cell receptor beta chains from one sample, sequenced in a study of cytomegalovirus exposure and HLA in healthy donors. Primers for the PCR totalled 60 Vbeta and 13 Jbeta. The repertoire was sequenced with immunoSEQ multiplex PCR; TCRdb's copy has only in-frame clones and lacks some. The table includes about 200,000 clones, roughly 80% detected once. The sequenced sample was PBMCs. The source of these receptors is a woman aged 40 to 50 in good health and CMV-seronegative.

As concerns this clone: Other DNA sequences in this sample translate to the same CDR3. The V and J genes are TRBV18 and TRBJ2-2, with D possibly TRBD1 on 5 matching bases. Deletions cut 3 bases from V and 0 bases from J, with 8 bases between. The CDR3 covers 15 residues. CDR1 and CDR2 (germline): KGHSH, LQKENI. The CDR3 sequence is CASSPLGANTGELFF. The CDR3 DNA follows: TGTGCCAGCTCACCTCTAGGGGCGAACACCGGGGAGCTGTTTTTT.

The chain carries TRBV29-1 and TRBJ2-7; 8 bases are shared with TRBD1. There are 13 residues in the CDR3. Germline CDR1 SQVTM, CDR2 ANQGSEA. V shed 4 bases, J shed 5 bases, and the junction held 7 bases outside the gene matches. The DNA of the CDR3 is TGCAGCGTTGCTGGGGGACAGGAGAACGAGCAGTACTTC. Translating gives CSVAGGQENEQYF.

The V and J genes are TRBV18 and TRBJ2-7; D gene ambiguous. Germline values: CDR1 KGHSH, CDR2 LQKENI. CDR3 length equals 14 residues. Trimming pared 8 bases from V and 1 base from J, leaving 15 bases between. CDR3 sequence reads: CASTQVARSYEQYF. The DNA for the CDR3 is TGTGCCAGCACCCAAGTGGCGAGGTCCTACGAGCAGTACTTC.

V usage is TRBV6-1 and J usage is TRBJ2-5; TRBD1 might be the D (5 bases). The CDR3 has 14 residues. Trimming removed 5 bases at V and 0 bases at J, with 10 bases between. The germline V gene has CDR1 MNHNS and CDR2 SASEGT. The CDR3 DNA reads TGTGCCAGCAGTCCTCCGACAGACCAAGAGACCCAGTACTTC. Encoded protein: CASSPPTDQETQYF.

The V and J genes are TRBV6-1 and TRBJ1-5, with a weak D call TRBD1 (6 bases). The ends were cut back, 4 bases at V and 6 bases at J, with 19 bases in the middle. Germline V lookup: CDR1 MNHNS, CDR2 SASEGT. This CDR3 is built from 16 residues. The CDR3 DNA is TGTGCCAGCAGTGGACCCGGGACAATAAAGGGTCAGCCCCAGCATTTT. This codes for CASSGPGTIKGQPQHF.

The chain joins TRBV28 to TRBJ1-1, with 7 bases lining up with TRBD1. Germline V gene data show CDR1 as MDHEN and CDR2 as SYDVKM. V was clipped by 2 bases and J by 0 bases; unmatched bases: 3. The CDR3 has 15 amino acids. The CDR3, as DNA: TGTGCCAGCAGTTTAGGGACAGCCATGAACACTGAAGCTTTCTTT. This gives the protein CASSLGTAMNTEAFF.

The chain carries TRBV18 and TRBJ2-5; weak D call: TRBD2 (5 bases). The CDR3 contains 13 residues. Germline CDR1 KGHSH, CDR2 LQKENI. V was pared by 4 bases and J by 0 bases, with 6 bases between. As DNA, the CDR3 is TGTGCCAGCTCACGGACTTACCAAGAGACCCAGTACTTC. Its protein product is CASSRTYQETQYF.

This clone was detected only once. The chain joins TRBV4-2 to TRBJ2-4; TRBD1 is a possible D gene (5 bases). The CDR3 is made up of 15 amino acids. The germline gives CDR1 LGHNA, CDR2 YNFKEQ. V was trimmed by 0 bases and J by 2 bases, leaving 8 bases between them. CDR3 in DNA: TGTGCCAGCAGCCAAGATAGGGGATCCAAAAACATTCAGTACTTC. Residues: CASSQDRGSKNIQYF.

The V call is TRBV15, the J call TRBJ2-1; tentatively, D is TRBD1 (6 bases). Per germline, CDR1 LNHNV and CDR2 YYDKDF (reference sequence). The CDR3 spans 15 residues. V dropped 3 bases and J dropped 5 bases, with 14 bases sitting between them. CDR3 sequence reads: CATSRQGQFNNEQFF. The CDR3 DNA sequence: TGTGCCACCAGCAGGCAGGGGCAGTTTAACAATGAGCAGTTCTTC.

The CDR3 region has the DNA TGTGCCTGGGCCTCCTACGGGCAGCCCCAGCATTTT. Residues: CAWASYGQPQHF. This chain connects TRBV30 to TRBJ1-5; D is undetermined. The CDR3 has 12 amino acids. V shed 5 bases and J shed 7 bases, with 12 bases lying between them. CDR1 GTSNPN and CDR2 SVGIG come from the germline V gene (reference sequence). The whole variable domain, filled in from reference TRBV30 and TRBJ1-5, reads SQTIHQWPATLVQPVGSPLSLECTVEGTSNPNLYWYRQAAGRGLQLLFYSVGIGQISSEVPQNLSASRPQDRQFILSSKKLLLSDSGFYLCAWASYGQPQHFGDGTRLSIL.

The J gene is TRBJ2-1, the V gene TRBV27, with D maybe TRBD2 (5 bases). This CDR3 spans 15 amino acids. The germline V and J ends were trimmed by 3 bases and 6 bases, with 15 bases remaining between them. Germline CDR1 is MNHEY and CDR2 is SMNVEV (reference sequence). The CDR3 reads CASSFSGLTFNEQFF. The CDR3 DNA follows: TGTGCCAGCAGTTTCTCCGGACTGACCTTCAATGAGCAGTTCTTC.

The chain is built from TRBV27 and TRBJ2-2, with 12 bases identical to TRBD2. The CDR3 length is 15 residues. Trimming removed 6 bases from V and 4 bases from J; junction bases left unmatched: 3. Germline V gene lookup returns CDR1 MNHEY and CDR2 SMNVEV (reference sequence). CDR3 DNA sequence: TGTGCCAGCAGGACTAGCGGGAGTCCCACCGGGGAGCTGTTTTTT. It yields the protein CASRTSGSPTGELFF.

This clone has a handful of counts. The chain has TRBV6-1 and TRBJ1-4; 9 bases are a match to TRBD1. With 3 bases clipped from V and 7 bases from J, the junction kept 6 bases outside the gene matches. This CDR3 contains 15 residues. The germline CDR1 and CDR2 sequences are MNHNS and SASEGT. The CDR3 DNA reads as TGTGCCAGCAGTGATATTGGGACAGGGTCTGAAAAACTGTTTTTT. Residues: CASSDIGTGSEKLFF.

The chain recombines TRBV10-1 with TRBJ2-2; 7 bases agree with TRBD1. V shed 4 bases, J shed 7 bases, and the junction held 3 bases outside the gene matches. CDR3 length: 13 residues. The germline gives CDR1 WNHNN, CDR2 SYGVQD (reference sequence). CDR3 bases: TGCGCCAGCAGTGCTAACAGGGGCGGGGAGCTGTTTTTT. Translated: CASSANRGGELFF.

The chain has TRBV11-2 and TRBJ2-7; TRBD2 matches 11 bases. The J segment lost 0 bases and the V segment lost 4 bases, leaving 8 bases of the junction unmatched. Germline V gene data show CDR1 as SGHAT and CDR2 as FQNNGV. The CDR3 loop spans 17 amino acids. Here the CDR3 DNA reads TGTGCCAGCAGCTACAGCACCGGGACTAGCGGCTCCTACGAGCAGTACTTC. Protein sequence: CASSYSTGTSGSYEQYF.

With respect to this clone: Other DNA sequences of this sample code for an identical CDR3. The chain combines TRBV5-8 with TRBJ1-1; no definite D call. V was shortened by 0 bases and J by 1 base, with 7 bases between the two germline ends. CDR1 is SGHTS and CDR2 is YDEGEE in the germline V gene. The CDR3 is 14 residues long. The CDR3 sequence is CASSLGRGNTEAFF. Written as DNA, the CDR3 is TGTGCCAGCAGCTTGGGGAGAGGGAACACTGAAGCTTTCTTT.

This chain links TRBV11-1 with TRBJ2-2; TRBD1 aligns across 7 bases. V was clipped by 2 bases and J by 2 bases; unmatched bases: 5. CDR1 is SGHAT, CDR2 FQDESV, per germline (reference sequence). This CDR3 has 16 amino acids. The DNA for the CDR3 is TGTGCCAGCAGCTTAAAGGGACAGACAAACACCGGGGAGCTGTTTTTT. This encodes CASSLKGQTNTGELFF. The whole variable domain, remainder taken from reference TRBV11-1 and TRBJ2-2, is EAEVAQSPRYKITEKSQAVAFWCDPISGHATLYWYRQILGQGPELLVQFQDESVVDDSQLPKDRFSAERLKGVDSTLKIQPAELGDSAMYLCASSLKGQTNTGELFFGEGSRLTVL.

The chain has TRBV4-1 and TRBJ2-5; possible D gene TRBD2, 6 bases. Trimming left V 4 bases short and J 3 bases short, with 15 bases between. CDR3 length: 15 residues. Germline CDR1 reads MGHRA; CDR2 reads YSYEKL. CDR3 loop: CASSPRETREETQYF. As DNA, the CDR3 is TGCGCCAGCAGCCCCCGCGAGACTAGGGAAGAGACCCAGTACTTC.

As concerns this clone: Other nucleotide sequences in the sample specify the same CDR3. The chain carries TRBV7-9 and TRBJ1-4; a possible D gene is TRBD1 (6 bases). CDR1 SEHNR and CDR2 FQNEAQ come from the germline V gene (reference sequence). This CDR3 region has 14 residues. The V and J ends lost 6 bases and 7 bases respectively, with 15 bases between them. This CDR3 is CASSLAGGGEKLFF. In nucleotides, the CDR3 is TGTGCCAGCAGTCTAGCGGGAGGGGGTGAAAAACTGTTTTTT.

The chain uses TRBV13 and TRBJ2-2, with 7 bases identical to TRBD1. V gave up 5 bases and J gave up 2 bases; unmatched junction bases: 17. The CDR3 runs to 19 residues. Germline loops: CDR1 PRHDT, CDR2 FYEKMQ (reference sequence). CDR3 nucleotides: TGTGCCAGCAGCCTACGCCGGCGGGTGACAGGGAAAAACACCGGGGAGCTGTTTTTT. Amino acid sequence: CASSLRRRVTGKNTGELFF.

The chain combines TRBV5-1 with TRBJ2-5, with 11 positions matching TRBD2. The CDR3 is 15 amino acids. Trimming removed 2 bases from V and 1 base from J; junction bases left unmatched: 1. Germline V gene data show CDR1 as SGHRS and CDR2 as YFSETQ. The CDR3 sequence is CASSLLAGAQETQYF. The CDR3 region has the DNA TGCGCCAGCAGCTTACTAGCGGGAGCCCAAGAGACCCAGTACTTC. The entire variable domain, with the rest obtained from reference TRBV5-1 and TRBJ2-5, is as follows: KAGVTQTPRYLIKTRGQQVTLSCSPISGHRSVSWYQQTPGQGLQFLFEYFSETQRNKGNFPGRFSGRQFSNSRSEMNVSTLELGDSALYLCASSLLAGAQETQYFGPGTRLLVL.

The V and J genes are TRBV19 and TRBJ2-7, with 10 bases identical to TRBD2. The CDR3 extends over 16 amino acids. V gave up 6 bases and J gave up 6 bases; unmatched junction bases: 14. Germline V gene data show CDR1 as LNHDA and CDR2 as SQIVND (reference sequence). In DNA form, the CDR3 reads TGTGCCAGTAGCTTAGGACTAGCGGAATACTTGGGCGAGCAGTACTTC. It encodes CASSLGLAEYLGEQYF.